A selection of T cell receptor beta chains follows, all from one sample in a study of a mutant IDH1 vaccine in newly diagnosed glioma. Some clones are missing from TCRdb's copy, which holds only in-frame ones; the method was immunoSEQ multiplex PCR. In the table there are roughly 43,000 clones, approximately 84% of which are singletons. These receptors' antigens are unknown. Specimen: PBMCs, collected from a glioma patient whose treatment included an IDH1 peptide vaccine. These receptors were taken from a woman under 30 with glioma. Some clones in this sample may be carry-over from other donors' samples. Each CDR3 is given with its conserved first and last residue. Each record gives: V gene, clone size, D gene, J gene, CDR3 DNA, CDR3 protein. The D gene is left open where the match is weak. Not all rows give a size; the values are once, few, many and, for expanded clones, a class.

TRBV7-7	.	.	TRBJ2-5	TGTGCTAGCAGCTTTGGACAGATTGAGACCCAGTACTTC	CASSFGQIETQYF
TRBV11-1	.	TRBD2	TRBJ2-1	TGTGCCAGCAGCTTAGAGCTAGCGGGAGCCTATGAGCAGTTCTTC	CASSLELAGAYEQFF
TRBV5-6	.	.	TRBJ1-2	TGTGCCAGCAGCTTTACGGCTACAGGATTCTATGGCTACACCTTC	CASSFTATGFYGYTF
TRBV19	.	.	TRBJ1-3	TGTGCCAGTATCCGCGGTGGAACCTCTGGAAACACCATATATTTT	CASIRGGTSGNTIYF
TRBV19	few	.	TRBJ1-1	TGTGCCAGTAGTTTCGGACAGATCACTGAAGCTTTCTTT	CASSFGQITEAFF
TRBV2	.	.	TRBJ1-2	TGTGCCAGCAGCCGCCAATCCGGTGGCTACACCTTC	CASSRQSGGYTF
TRBV5-1	.	.	TRBJ2-3	TGCGCCAGCAGCTTGGACCTAGGGGCGGATACGCAGTATTTT	CASSLDLGADTQYF
TRBV11-3	.	.	TRBJ2-7	TGTGCCAGCAGTCGGACGGCAAACTCCTACGAGCAGTACTTC	CASSRTANSYEQYF
TRBV19	.	TRBD2	TRBJ2-5	TGTGCCAGTAGTATAGGGAGTAGCGGGAGTGAGACCCAGTACTTC	CASSIGSSGSETQYF
TRBV27	.	.	TRBJ1-2	TGTGCCAGCAGTTACAACGGAGACACAAACTATGGCTACACCTTC	CASSYNGDTNYGYTF
TRBV2	.	TRBD1	TRBJ2-7	TGTGCCAGTATACCGGGACAGGGTCGCGAGCAGTACTTC	CASIPGQGREQYF
TRBV19	.	TRBD1	TRBJ1-5	TGTGCCAGTAGAGGGGGACAGGGGCCAAGGAATCAGCCCCAGCATTTT	CASRGGQGPRNQPQHF
TRBV7-9	.	TRBD2	TRBJ2-1	TGTGCCAGCAGCCCAGCGGGAGTTGGGAGTGAGCAGTTCTTC	CASSPAGVGSEQFF
TRBV7-2	.	.	TRBJ1-5	TGTGCCAGCAGCTTAGCGCTGGATCAGCCCCAGCATTTT	CASSLALDQPQHF
TRBV14	.	.	TRBJ2-3	TGTGCCAGCAGCCCCGGGGAGGCCGTAGATACGCAGTATTTT	CASSPGEAVDTQYF
TRBV30	.	.	TRBJ2-5	TGTGCCTGGAGCCCCGAAGAGACCCAGTACTTC	CAWSPEETQYF
TRBV2	few	.	TRBJ1-6	TGTGCCAGCAGTGAAGCGCACGGCCTCGATAATTCACCCCTCCACTTT	CASSEAHGLDNSPLHF
TRBV9	.	TRBD2	TRBJ2-2	TGTGCCAGCAGCGTTCGGGAGGGGAAAACCGGGGAGCTGTTTTTT	CASSVREGKTGELFF
TRBV9	.	.	TRBJ1-2	TGTGCCAGCAGCGGAGGGACCGCTAACTATGGCTACACCTTC	CASSGGTANYGYTF
TRBV29-1	.	TRBD2	TRBJ2-3	TGCAGCGTTGAAGTCGAGCGGGGGGACACAGATACGCAGTATTTT	CSVEVERGDTDTQYF
TRBV5-4	.	.	TRBJ2-1	TGTGCCAGCAGCCGTTACAATGAGCAGTTCTTC	CASSRYNEQFF
TRBV30	.	.	TRBJ1-1	TGTGCCTGGAGTGTTTTCTCGGCAGGGGCCATGAACACTGAAGCTTTCTTT	CAWSVFSAGAMNTEAFF
TRBV4-2	few	.	TRBJ1-1	TGTGCCAGCAGCCAAGAGATTGGACCGACTTTGAACACTGAAGCTTTCTTT	CASSQEIGPTLNTEAFF
TRBV9	.	.	TRBJ2-7	TGTGCCAGCAGCGTAGGATACGAGCAGTACTTC	CASSVGYEQYF
TRBV10-2	.	.	TRBJ2-1	TGCGCCAGCAGTCTTGGACTCTTTAGCTCCTACAATGAGCAGTTCTTC	CASSLGLFSSYNEQFF
TRBV5-4	.	.	TRBJ1-1	TGTGCCAGCAGCCCCGTATGGGAACCGAACACTGAAGCTTTCTTT	CASSPVWEPNTEAFF
TRBV4-3	.	.	TRBJ2-3	TGCGCCAGCAGCAAGGTGGAGGGAGACACAGATACGCAGTATTTT	CASSKVEGDTDTQYF
TRBV2	few	TRBD1	TRBJ1-1	TGTGCCAGCAGAAGGGGGACAGGGGGCACTGAAGCTTTCTTT	CASRRGTGGTEAFF
TRBV29-1	.	.	TRBJ1-1	TGCAGCGTTGCCAGCACTGAAGCTTTCTTT	CSVASTEAFF
TRBV27	.	TRBD1	TRBJ2-6	TGTGCCAGCAGTTTTATATTATGGTTGGGACAGGGGGGTCGTCCTGGGGCCAACGTCCTGACTTTC	CASSFILWLGQGGRPGANVLTF
TRBV10-2	.	.	TRBJ1-2	TGCGCCAGCAGGAAATTTTCTCAGGGCGCTGACTATGGCTACACCTTC	CASRKFSQGADYGYTF
TRBV5-6	.	TRBD1	TRBJ1-3	TGTGCCAGCAGTCAGCCCGGGACAGGGGAGGGAAACACCATATATTTT	CASSQPGTGEGNTIYF
TRBV6-4	.	TRBD1	TRBJ2-2	TGTGCCAGCAGTGCCTTGACAGGGGGAAAAGAGCTGTTTTTT	CASSALTGGKELFF
TRBV9	few	TRBD1	TRBJ1-1	TGTGCCAGCAGCGCTAGGGGGACAGCCACTGAAGCTTTCTTT	CASSARGTATEAFF
TRBV19	once	.	TRBJ1-1	TGTGCCAGTAGTATAGGGGGGACACTGAACACTGAAGCTTTCTTT	CASSIGGTLNTEAFF
TRBV4-1	.	TRBD2	TRBJ2-7	TGCGCCAGCAGCCATCTCGCGACTAGCGGAGACGAGCAGTACTTC	CASSHLATSGDEQYF
TRBV4-1	.	.	TRBJ1-6	TGCGCCAGCAGCCAAGATCGTGCTTATAATTCACCCCTCCACTTT	CASSQDRAYNSPLHF
TRBV7-2	few	.	TRBJ2-7	TGTGCCAGCAGCTTAAATACCGGGGCTTACTACGAGCAGTACTTC	CASSLNTGAYYEQYF
TRBV30	once	.	TRBJ2-2	TGTGGCGGATTGACGGAGATAAACTCGAACACCGGGGAGCTGTTTTTT	CGGLTEINSNTGELFF